This T cell receptor beta chain emerged from a study of long-term antiretroviral therapy in people with HIV. For each donor, at least one pre-ART and at least two post-ART PBMC samples were available. Sequencing relied on immunoSEQ assay v3.0, run at survey level. The method was immunoSEQ multiplex PCR; TCRdb's version includes in-frame clones alone and lacks a portion of them. The sample carries tens of thousands of clones, around 93% recorded once. There are 16 residues in the CDR3. Germline CDR1 SGHRS, CDR2 YFSETQ. Trimming stripped 0 bases from V and 11 bases from J, with 23 bases between. Study-level results: Every time point showed a repertoire led by clones expanded before ART.

This clone was picked up one time. Its antigen is as yet unknown. This TCR was recovered from a middle-aged man with HIV. J is TRBJ1-1 and V is TRBV5-1, with D possibly being TRBD1 (5 bases). The input for sequencing was unsorted PBMCs, taken 5.3 years after starting antiretroviral therapy. The CDR3 sequence is CASSLEGRGVGQQAFF. The CDR3 region has the DNA TGCGCCAGCAGCTTGGAAGGTAGGGGTGTGGGCCAGCAGGCTTTCTTT. The full variable domain, rest sourced from reference TRBV5-1 and TRBJ1-1, is KAGVTQTPRYLIKTRGQQVTLSCSPISGHRSVSWYQQTPGQGLQFLFEYFSETQRNKGNFPGRFSGRQFSNSRSEMNVSTLELGDSALYLCASSLEGRGVGQQAFFGQGTRLTVV.